Below, one T cell receptor (beta chain) is given with its context. The antigen is unknown. The CDR3 length is 13 residues. The germline gives CDR1 SEHNR, CDR2 FQNEAQ (reference sequence). Trimming stripped 1 base from V and 6 bases from J, with 9 bases between. This sample was taken from a study of cytomegalovirus exposure and HLA in healthy donors. Study observations and caveats: Association of a missense DCLRE1C variant with TCR beta V- and J-gene trimming was reported in a later analysis. HLA allele associations emerged for 15,000 to 20,000 TCR beta sequences in a later analysis, at 0.05 false discovery rate.

The PCR contained 60 Vbeta and 13 Jbeta primers. Measured with immunoSEQ multiplex PCR; TCRdb has only the in-frame clones, and not every one. The top ten clones hold 5% to 6.5% of a sample with about 120,000 clones, about 8.6% of them seen once. The chain carries TRBV7-9 and TRBJ1-2; no definite D call. Sequencing was carried out using PBMCs. The TCR sequence derives from a woman in her thirties or forties in good health and CMV-seropositive. The CDR3 loop reads CASSLEMQDGYTF. In DNA form, the CDR3 reads TGTGCCAGCAGCTTAGAGATGCAGGATGGCTACACCTTC.